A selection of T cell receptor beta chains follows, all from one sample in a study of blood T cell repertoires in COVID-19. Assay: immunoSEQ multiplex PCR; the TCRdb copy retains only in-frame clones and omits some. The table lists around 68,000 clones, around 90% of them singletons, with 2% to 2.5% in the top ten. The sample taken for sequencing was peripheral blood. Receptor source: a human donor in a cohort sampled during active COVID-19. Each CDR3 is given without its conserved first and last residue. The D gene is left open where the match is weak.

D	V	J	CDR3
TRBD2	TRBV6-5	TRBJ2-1	ASSSSGGAYNEQF
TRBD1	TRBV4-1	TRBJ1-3	ASSQLGTGKGNTIY
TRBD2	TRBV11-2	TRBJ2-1	ASSLGPGLAGYNEQF
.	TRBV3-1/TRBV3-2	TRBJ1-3	ASSQDLYREFGNTIY
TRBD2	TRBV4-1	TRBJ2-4	ASSPFELAGGWAAKNIQY
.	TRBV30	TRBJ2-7	ALQGSYEQY
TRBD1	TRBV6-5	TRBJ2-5	ASSRTGGGETQY
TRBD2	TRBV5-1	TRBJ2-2	ASSRILAAAGELF
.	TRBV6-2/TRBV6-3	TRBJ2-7	ASSWTDEQY
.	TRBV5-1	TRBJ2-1	ASSFSGTDNNEQF
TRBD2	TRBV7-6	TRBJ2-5	ASSLAPASGSPQETQY
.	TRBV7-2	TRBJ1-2	ASSPDSYGYT
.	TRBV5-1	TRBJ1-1	ASSLGTDLEAF
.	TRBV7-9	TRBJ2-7	ASSSTGSYEQY
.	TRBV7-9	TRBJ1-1	ASSLITEAF
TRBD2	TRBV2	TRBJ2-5	ASSDEVAGGPERETQY
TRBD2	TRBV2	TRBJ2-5	ASSVGRVGSQY
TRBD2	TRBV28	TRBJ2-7	ASSSPSGGGFHEQY
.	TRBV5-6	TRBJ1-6	ASSLALGRDNSPLH
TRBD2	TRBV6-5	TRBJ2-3	ASSYLGSGGTDTQY
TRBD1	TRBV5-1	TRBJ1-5	AINPPGQGRTQPQH
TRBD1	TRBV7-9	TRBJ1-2	ASSLVGTGYGYT
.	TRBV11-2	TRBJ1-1	ASSTRQYTEAF
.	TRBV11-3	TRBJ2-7	ASSLGVGDEQY
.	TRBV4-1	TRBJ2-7	ASSQGGAYEQY
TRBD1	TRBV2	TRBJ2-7	ASSGDSTYEQY
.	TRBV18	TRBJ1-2	ASSPGDSPLGYT
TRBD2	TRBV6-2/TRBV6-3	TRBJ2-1	ASSRGTSGSRRHNEQF
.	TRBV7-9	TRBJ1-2	ASSPDRRYGYT